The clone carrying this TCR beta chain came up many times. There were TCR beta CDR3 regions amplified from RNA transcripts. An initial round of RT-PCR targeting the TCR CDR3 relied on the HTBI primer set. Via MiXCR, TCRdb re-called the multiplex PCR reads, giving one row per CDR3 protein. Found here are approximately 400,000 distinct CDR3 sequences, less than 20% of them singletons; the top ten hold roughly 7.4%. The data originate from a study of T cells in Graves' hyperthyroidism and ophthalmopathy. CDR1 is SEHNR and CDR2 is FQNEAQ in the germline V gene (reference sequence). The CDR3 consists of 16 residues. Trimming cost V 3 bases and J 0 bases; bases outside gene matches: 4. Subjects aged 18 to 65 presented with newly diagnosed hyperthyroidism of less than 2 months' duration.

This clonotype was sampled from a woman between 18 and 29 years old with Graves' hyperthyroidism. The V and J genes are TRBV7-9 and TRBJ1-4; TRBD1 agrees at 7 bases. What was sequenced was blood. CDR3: CASSLGQMTTNEKLFF. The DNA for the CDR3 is TGTGCCAGCAGCTTGGGACAGATGACAACTAATGAAAAACTGTTTTTT.